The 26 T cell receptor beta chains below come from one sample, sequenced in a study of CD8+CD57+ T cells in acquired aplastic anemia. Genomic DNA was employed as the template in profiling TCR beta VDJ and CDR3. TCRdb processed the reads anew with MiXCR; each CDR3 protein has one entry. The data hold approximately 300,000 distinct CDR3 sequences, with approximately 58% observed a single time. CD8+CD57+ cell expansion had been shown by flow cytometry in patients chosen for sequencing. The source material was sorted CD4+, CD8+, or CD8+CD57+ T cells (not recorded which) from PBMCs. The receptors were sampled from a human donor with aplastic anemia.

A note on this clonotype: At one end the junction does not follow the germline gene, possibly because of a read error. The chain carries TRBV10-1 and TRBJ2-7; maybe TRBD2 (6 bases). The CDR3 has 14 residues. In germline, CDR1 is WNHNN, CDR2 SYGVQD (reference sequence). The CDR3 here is CASREQGGNDEQNF. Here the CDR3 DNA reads TGCGCCAGCAGAGAGCAGGGAGGTAACGACGAGCAGAACTTC.

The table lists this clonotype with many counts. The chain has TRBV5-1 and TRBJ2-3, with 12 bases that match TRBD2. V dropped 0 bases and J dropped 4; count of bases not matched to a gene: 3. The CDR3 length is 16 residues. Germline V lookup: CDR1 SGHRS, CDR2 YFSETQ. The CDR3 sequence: CASSLGASGGADTQYF. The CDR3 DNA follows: TGCGCCAGCAGCTTGGGGGCTAGCGGGGGGGCAGATACGCAGTATTTT.

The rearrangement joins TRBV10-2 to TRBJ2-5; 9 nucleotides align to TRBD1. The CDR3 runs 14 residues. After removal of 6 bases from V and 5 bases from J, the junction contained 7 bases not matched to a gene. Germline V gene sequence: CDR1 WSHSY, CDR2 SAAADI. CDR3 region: CASREGQGRETQYF. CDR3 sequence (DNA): TGCGCCAGCAGGGAGGGACAGGGTAGGGAGACCCAGTACTTC.

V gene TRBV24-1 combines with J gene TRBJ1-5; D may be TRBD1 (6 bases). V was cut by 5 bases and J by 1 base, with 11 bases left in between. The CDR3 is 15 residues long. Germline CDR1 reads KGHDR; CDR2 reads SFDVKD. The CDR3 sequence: CATSGRGGSNQPQHF. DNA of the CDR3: TGTGCCACCAGTGGCAGGGGTGGAAGCAATCAGCCCCAGCATTTT.

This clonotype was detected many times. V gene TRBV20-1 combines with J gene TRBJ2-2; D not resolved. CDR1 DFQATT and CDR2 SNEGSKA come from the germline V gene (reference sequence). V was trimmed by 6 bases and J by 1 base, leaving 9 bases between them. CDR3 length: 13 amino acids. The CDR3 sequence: CSAATRNTGELFF. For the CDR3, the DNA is TGCAGTGCCGCCACGAGGAACACCGGGGAGCTGTTTTTT.

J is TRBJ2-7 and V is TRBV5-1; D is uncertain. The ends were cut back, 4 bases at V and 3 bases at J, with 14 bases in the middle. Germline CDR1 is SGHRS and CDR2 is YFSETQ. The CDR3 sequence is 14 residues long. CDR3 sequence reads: CASSRVGRNYEQYF. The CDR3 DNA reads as TGCGCCAGCAGCCGAGTAGGACGGAACTACGAGCAGTACTTC.

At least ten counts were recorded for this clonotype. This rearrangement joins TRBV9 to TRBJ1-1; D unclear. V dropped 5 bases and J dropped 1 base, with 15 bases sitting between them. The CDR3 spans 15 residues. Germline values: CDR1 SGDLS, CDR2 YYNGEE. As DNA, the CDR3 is TGTGCCAGCAGTGCACTTCCGACGGGGAACACTGAAGCTTTCTTT. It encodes CASSALPTGNTEAFF.

Here the CDR3 DNA reads TGCGCCAGCAGCCAAGACCCATGGAAGGCCGGGGAGCTGTTTTTT. Protein product: CASSQDPWKAGELFF. The rearrangement links TRBV4-1 to TRBJ2-2; the D is unclear. The CDR3 spans 15 residues. Germline V gene sequence: CDR1 MGHRA, CDR2 YSYEKL. V gave up 0 bases and J gave up 6 bases, with 11 bases separating them.

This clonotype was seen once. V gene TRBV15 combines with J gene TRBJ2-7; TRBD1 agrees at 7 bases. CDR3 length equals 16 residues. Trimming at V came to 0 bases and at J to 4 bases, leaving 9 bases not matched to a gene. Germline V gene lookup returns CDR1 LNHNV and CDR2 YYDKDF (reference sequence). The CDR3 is CATSRDLKEDRYEQYF. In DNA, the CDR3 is TGTGCCACCAGCAGAGATCTTAAAGAGGACAGGTACGAGCAGTACTTC.

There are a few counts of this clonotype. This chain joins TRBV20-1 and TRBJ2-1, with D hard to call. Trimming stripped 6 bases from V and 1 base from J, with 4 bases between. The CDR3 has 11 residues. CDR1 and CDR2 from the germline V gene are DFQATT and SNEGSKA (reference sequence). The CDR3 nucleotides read TGCAGTGCCCCATCCTACAATGAGCAGTTCTTC. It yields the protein CSAPSYNEQFF.

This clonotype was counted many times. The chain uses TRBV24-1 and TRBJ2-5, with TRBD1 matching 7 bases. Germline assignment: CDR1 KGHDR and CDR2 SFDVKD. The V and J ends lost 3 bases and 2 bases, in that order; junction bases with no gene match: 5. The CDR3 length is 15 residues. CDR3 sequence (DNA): TGTGCCACCAGTGATCGGACAGGTTTTCAAGAGACCCAGTACTTC. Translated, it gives CATSDRTGFQETQYF.

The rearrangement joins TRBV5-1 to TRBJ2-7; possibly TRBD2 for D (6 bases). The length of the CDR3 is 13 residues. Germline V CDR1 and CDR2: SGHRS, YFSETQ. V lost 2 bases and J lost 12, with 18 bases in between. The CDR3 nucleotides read TGCGCCAGCAGCTTTGGGGGACTCGCCGTATTGTACTTC. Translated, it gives CASSFGGLAVLYF.

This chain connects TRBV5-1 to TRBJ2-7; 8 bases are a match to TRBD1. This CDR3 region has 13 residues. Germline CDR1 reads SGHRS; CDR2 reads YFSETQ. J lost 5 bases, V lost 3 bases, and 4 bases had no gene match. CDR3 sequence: CASSWTGLNEQYF. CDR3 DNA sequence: TGCGCCAGCAGCTGGACAGGGCTGAACGAGCAGTACTTC.

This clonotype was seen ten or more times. Here the CDR3 DNA reads TGTGCTAGTGGTTCATGGGGGACGAACACCGGGGAGCTGTTTTTT. It encodes CASGSWGTNTGELFF. V gene TRBV12-5 combines with J gene TRBJ2-2; D possibly uses TRBD1 or TRBD2 (5 bases each). The CDR3 sequence is 15 residues long. Germline V lookup: CDR1 LGHNT, CDR2 FRNRAP. The V and J ends lost 4 bases and 0 bases respectively, with 9 bases between them.

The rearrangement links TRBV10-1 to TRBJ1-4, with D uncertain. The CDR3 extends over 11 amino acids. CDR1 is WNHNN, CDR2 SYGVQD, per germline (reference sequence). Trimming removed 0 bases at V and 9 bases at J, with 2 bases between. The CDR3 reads CASSESKKLFF. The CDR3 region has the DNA TGCGCCAGCAGTGAGTCTAAAAAACTGTTTTTT.

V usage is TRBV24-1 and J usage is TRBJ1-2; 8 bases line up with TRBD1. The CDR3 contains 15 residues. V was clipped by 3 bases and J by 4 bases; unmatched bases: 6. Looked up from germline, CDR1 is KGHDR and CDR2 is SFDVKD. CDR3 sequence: CATSDLTGGAYGYTF. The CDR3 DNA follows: TGTGCCACCAGTGATCTCACAGGGGGGGCCTATGGCTACACCTTC.

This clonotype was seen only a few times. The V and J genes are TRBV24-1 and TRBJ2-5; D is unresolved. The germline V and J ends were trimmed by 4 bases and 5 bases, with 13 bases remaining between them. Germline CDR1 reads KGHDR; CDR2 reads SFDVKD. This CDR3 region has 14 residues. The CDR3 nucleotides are TGTGCCACCAGTGACCCTGACACTCGGGAGACCCAGTACTTC. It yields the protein CATSDPDTRETQYF.

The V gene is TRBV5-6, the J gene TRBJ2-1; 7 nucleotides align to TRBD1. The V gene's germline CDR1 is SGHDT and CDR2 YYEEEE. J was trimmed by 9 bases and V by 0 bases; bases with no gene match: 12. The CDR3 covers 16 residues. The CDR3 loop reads CASSLALGGKDGEQFF. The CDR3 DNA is TGTGCCAGCAGCTTGGCGTTAGGGGGCAAAGATGGTGAGCAGTTCTTC.

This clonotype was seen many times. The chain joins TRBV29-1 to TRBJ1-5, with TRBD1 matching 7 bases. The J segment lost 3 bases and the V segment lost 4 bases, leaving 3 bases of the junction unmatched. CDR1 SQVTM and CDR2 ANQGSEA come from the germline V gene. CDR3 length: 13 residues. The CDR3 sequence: CSVAQGYNQPQHF. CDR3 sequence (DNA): TGCAGCGTTGCACAGGGGTACAATCAGCCCCAGCATTTT.

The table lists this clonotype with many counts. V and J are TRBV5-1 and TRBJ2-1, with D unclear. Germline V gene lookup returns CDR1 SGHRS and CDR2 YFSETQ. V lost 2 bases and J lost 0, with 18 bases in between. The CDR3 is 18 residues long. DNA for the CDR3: TGCGCCAGCAGCTTCGGATGGGAAGCCCGGAGCTCCTACAATGAGCAGTTCTTC. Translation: CASSFGWEARSSYNEQFF. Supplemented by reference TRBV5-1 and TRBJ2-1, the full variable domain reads KAGVTQTPRYLIKTRGQQVTLSCSPISGHRSVSWYQQTPGQGLQFLFEYFSETQRNKGNFPGRFSGRQFSNSRSEMNVSTLELGDSALYLCASSFGWEARSSYNEQFFGPGTRLTVL.

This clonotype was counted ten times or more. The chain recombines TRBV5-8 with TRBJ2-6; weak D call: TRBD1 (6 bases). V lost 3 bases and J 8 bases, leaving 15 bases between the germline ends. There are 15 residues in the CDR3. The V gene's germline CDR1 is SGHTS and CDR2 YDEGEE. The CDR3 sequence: CASSWDPGTPNVLTF. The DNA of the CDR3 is TGTGCCAGCAGCTGGGACCCCGGGACACCCAACGTCCTGACTTTC.

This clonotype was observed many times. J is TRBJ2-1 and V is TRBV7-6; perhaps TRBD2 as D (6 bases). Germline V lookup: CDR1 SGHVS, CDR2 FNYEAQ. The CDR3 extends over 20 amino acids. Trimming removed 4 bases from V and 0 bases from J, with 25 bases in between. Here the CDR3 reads CASSSERLEPRFSSYNEQFF. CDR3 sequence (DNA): TGTGCCAGCAGCTCTGAAAGACTAGAACCCAGATTCAGCTCCTACAATGAGCAGTTCTTC.

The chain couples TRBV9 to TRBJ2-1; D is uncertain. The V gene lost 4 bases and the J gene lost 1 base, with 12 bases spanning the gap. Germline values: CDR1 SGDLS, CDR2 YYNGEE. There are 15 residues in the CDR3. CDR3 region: CASSPRDGSYNEQFF. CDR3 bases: TGTGCCAGCAGCCCGCGCGACGGGTCCTACAATGAGCAGTTCTTC.

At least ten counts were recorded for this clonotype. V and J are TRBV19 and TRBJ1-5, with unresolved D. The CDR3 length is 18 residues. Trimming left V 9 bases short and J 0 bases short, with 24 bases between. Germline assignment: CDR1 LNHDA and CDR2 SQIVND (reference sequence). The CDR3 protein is CASSSFAGRKNSNQPQHF. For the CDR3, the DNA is TGTGCCAGCTCTTCATTTGCGGGAAGGAAAAATAGCAATCAGCCCCAGCATTTT.

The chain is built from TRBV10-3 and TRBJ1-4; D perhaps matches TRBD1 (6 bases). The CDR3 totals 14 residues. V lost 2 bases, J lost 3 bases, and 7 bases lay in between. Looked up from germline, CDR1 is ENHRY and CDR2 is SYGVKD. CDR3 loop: CAISETGPNEKLFF. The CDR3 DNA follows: TGTGCCATCAGTGAGACAGGGCCTAATGAAAAACTGTTTTTT.

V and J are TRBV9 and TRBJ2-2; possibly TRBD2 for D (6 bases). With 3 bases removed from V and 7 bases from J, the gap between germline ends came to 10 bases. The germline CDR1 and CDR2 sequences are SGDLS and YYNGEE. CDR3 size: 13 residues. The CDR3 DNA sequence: TGTGCCAGCAGCGAACTAGCTCACGGGGAGCTGTTTTTT. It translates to CASSELAHGELFF.